This T cell receptor (beta chain) was observed in a study of blood T cell repertoires in COVID-19. Study-level information: Some COVID-19 samples were acute and others convalescent; all came from the United States, Italy and Spain.

In the original analysis: Reference gene primer amplification in the assay estimated nucleated cell counts. Here immunoSEQ multiplex PCR was the method, and the copy in TCRdb shows in-frame clones only, minus some. Clone size and the V and J calls come from that table; the DNA yielded D and trimming. The sample has about 310,000 clones; about 89% are singletons. Recovered Cohort 3 donors showed two negative PCRs, clearance, or symptom resolution. The germline V gene encodes CDR1 SGHRS and CDR2 YFSETQ. V dropped 3 bases and J dropped 7; count of bases not matched to a gene: 11. This CDR3 comprises 16 residues.

Material: PBMCs or T cells enriched from blood (not recorded which). V gene TRBV5-1 combines with J gene TRBJ2-1, with 9 bases matching TRBD2. The sequence derives from a man aged 60 to 75 who had recovered from COVID-19. The CDR3 is CASSSLAGQVGNEQFF. The CDR3 nucleotides read TGCGCCAGCAGCTCACTAGCGGGCCAAGTTGGGAATGAGCAGTTCTTC.